The following is a TCR beta chain sequence with its context. Its antigen target is currently unknown. Germline is not matched at one junction end, which may reflect a read error. Other DNA sequences from this sample encode an identical CDR3 as well. The source of the sample is a study of ipilimumab plus nivolumab after autologous stem cell transplantation (dated by TCRdb to the early 2020s). Regarding the study in general: The median number of doses that trial patients received was a few for ipilimumab and 7 to 9 for nivolumab. The intent-to-treat population of the trial consisted of under 40 patients. Both primary refractory and relapsed disease were represented in the DLBCL cohort, where 18-month progression-free survival was approximately 87% and 28%, respectively. Patients with high-risk diffuse large B cell lymphoma, mature T cell lymphoma, or multiple myeloma undergoing autologous transplant were enrolled in the trial.

The method was the immunoSEQ multiplex PCR assay. In TCRdb, the immuneACCESS table is reduced to in-frame sequences with V and J assigned. These tables do not hold every clone; where another copy was compared, an unresolved V gene accounts for under half, and the others remain unexplained. The sample yields approximately 80,000 clones; 83% were counted once. Of the sample, roughly 2% falls within the top ten clones. The paper's findings and limits, for the study overall: The authors stated that profiles of the T cell receptor repertoire, regulatory T cell phenotype and gut microbiota provided a biologic rationale for studying this approach further. Combined checkpoint inhibition appeared tolerable as post-transplant consolidation, according to the authors' conclusion.

Starting 14 to 28 days after the autologous transplant, patients began checkpoint therapy, which included ipilimumab at 1 mg/kg intravenously on day 1 of selected weeks. Patients received nivolumab at 3 mg/kg intravenously on day 1 of weeks 1, 4, 7, 10, and every two weeks through week 26. This Phase Ib clinical trial tested ipilimumab plus nivolumab, a combined checkpoint inhibition, as consolidation after autologous stem cell transplantation. Spanning cysteine to phenylalanine, the CDR3 consists of 13 amino acids. Here the CDR3 DNA is all that survives: 39 bases in frame from base 1. Sequences SGHVS (CDR1) and FQNEAQ (CDR2) are obtained from the germline V gene.

The chain uses TRBV7-8 and TRBJ1-6, with the D gene uncertain. This specimen consisted of PBMCs, obtained in a trial of ipilimumab plus nivolumab as post-transplant consolidation. The receptor was derived from a male donor with diffuse large B-cell lymphoma. The sequenced DNA is TGTGCCAGCAGCCTAGCACAGAATTCACCCCTCCACTTT. This yields the protein CASSLAQNSPLHF.